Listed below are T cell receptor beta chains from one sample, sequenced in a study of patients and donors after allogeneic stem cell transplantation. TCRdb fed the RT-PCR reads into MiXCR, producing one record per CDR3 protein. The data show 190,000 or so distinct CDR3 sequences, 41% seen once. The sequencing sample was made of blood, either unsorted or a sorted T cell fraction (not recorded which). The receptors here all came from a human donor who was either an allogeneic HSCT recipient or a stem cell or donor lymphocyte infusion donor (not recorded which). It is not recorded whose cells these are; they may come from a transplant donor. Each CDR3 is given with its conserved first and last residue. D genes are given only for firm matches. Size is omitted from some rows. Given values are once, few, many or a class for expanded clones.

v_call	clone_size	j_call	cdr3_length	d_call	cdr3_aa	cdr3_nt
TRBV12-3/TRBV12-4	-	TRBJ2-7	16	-	CASSLSSPGVLYEQYF	TGTGCCAGCAGTTTAAGCTCTCCCGGGGTCCTCTACGAGCAGTACTTC
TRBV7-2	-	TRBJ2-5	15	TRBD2	CASTSGRGTRETQYF	TGTGCCAGCACCTCCGGCCGCGGGACTAGAGAGACCCAGTACTTC
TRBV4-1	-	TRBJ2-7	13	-	CASSQLRGWEQYF	TGCGCCAGCAGCCAACTCAGGGGTTGGGAGCAGTACTTC
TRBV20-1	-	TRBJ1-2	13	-	CSARDPSDEGYTF	TGCAGTGCTAGAGACCCATCGGACGAGGGCTACACCTTC
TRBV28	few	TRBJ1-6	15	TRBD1	CASRIDRGRNSPLHF	TGTGCCAGCAGAATAGACAGGGGCCGTAATTCACCCCTCCACTTT
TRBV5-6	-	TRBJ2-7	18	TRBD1	CASSLSWNRGQGSYEQYF	TGTGCCAGCAGCTTGTCCTGGAACCGGGGACAGGGTTCCTACGAGCAGTACTTC
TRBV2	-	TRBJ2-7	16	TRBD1	CASSAPGQGAPYEQYF	TGTGCCAGCAGTGCCCCGGGACAGGGGGCTCCCTACGAGCAGTACTTC
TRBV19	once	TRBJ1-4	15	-	CASRTGDATNEKLFF	TGTGCCAGTAGGACAGGCGATGCAACTAATGAAAAACTGTTTTTT
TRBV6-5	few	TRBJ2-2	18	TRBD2	CASSHRLAGKANTGELFF	TGTGCCAGCAGTCATCGACTAGCGGGAAAGGCGAACACCGGGGAGCTGTTTTTT
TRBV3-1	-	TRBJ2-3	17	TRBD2	CASSQEGLAASTDTQYF	TGTGCCAGCAGCCAAGAAGGGCTAGCGGCTAGCACAGATACGCAGTATTTT
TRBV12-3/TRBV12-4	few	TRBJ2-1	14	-	CASTIRLSYNEQFF	TGTGCCAGCACCATACGGCTCTCCTACAATGAGCAGTTCTTC
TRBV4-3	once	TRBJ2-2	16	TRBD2	CASSQDDGRRAGELFF	TGCGCCAGCAGCCAAGATGACGGGAGGAGGGCCGGGGAGCTGTTTTTT
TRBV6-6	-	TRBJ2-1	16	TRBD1	CASSYSTGGGIIEQFF	TGTGCCAGCAGTTACTCGACAGGGGGAGGGATTATAGAGCAGTTCTTC
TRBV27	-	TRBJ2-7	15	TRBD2	CASSYLAGGPSEQYF	TGTGCCAGCAGCTATCTAGCGGGAGGGCCATCCGAGCAGTACTTC
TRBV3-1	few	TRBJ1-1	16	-	CASSQESGPSTRVAFF	TGTGCCAGCAGCCAAGAATCGGGCCCCTCGACAAGGGTGGCTTTCTTT
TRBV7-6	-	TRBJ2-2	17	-	CASSLSAGQPYTGELFF	TGTGCCAGCAGCTTATCGGCGGGACAGCCTTACACCGGGGAGCTGTTTTTT
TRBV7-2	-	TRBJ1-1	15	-	CASSLEGHLNTEAFF	TGTGCCAGCAGCTTAGAGGGACACCTGAACACTGAAGCTTTCTTT
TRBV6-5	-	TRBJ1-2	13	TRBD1	CASNRGAGYGYTF	TGTGCCAGCAACAGGGGCGCGGGCTATGGCTACACCTTC
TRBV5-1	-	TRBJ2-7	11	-	CASREGYEQYF	TGCGCCAGCAGGGAGGGCTACGAGCAGTACTTC
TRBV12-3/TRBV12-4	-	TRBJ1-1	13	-	CASSLREWSEAFF	TGTGCCAGCAGTTTAAGGGAGTGGAGTGAAGCTTTCTTT
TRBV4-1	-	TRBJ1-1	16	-	CASSQDLRGANTEAFF	TGCGCCAGCAGCCAAGATCTTCGGGGGGCCAACACTGAAGCTTTCTTT
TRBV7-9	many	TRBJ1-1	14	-	CASSLRVMNTEAFF	TGTGCCAGCAGCCTGAGGGTTATGAACACTGAAGCTTTCTTT
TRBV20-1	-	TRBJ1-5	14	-	CSAIGLGGNQPQHF	TGCAGTGCAATCGGACTCGGAGGCAATCAGCCCCAGCATTTT
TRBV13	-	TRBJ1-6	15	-	CASSSTQANSSPLHF	TGTGCCAGCAGCTCCACACAGGCGAATAGTTCACCCCTCCACTTT
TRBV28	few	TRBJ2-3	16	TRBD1	CASSPTSGQGANTQYF	TGTGCCAGCAGTCCAACATCCGGACAGGGGGCGAATACGCAGTATTTT
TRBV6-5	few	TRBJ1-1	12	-	CASSSGDTEAFF	TGTGCCAGCAGTTCTGGGGACACTGAAGCTTTCTTT
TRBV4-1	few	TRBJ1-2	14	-	CASSQVGRRDGYTF	TGCGCCAGCAGCCAAGTAGGTAGGCGGGACGGCTACACCTTC
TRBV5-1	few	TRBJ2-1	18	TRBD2	CASSLTTLTSGSKHEQFF	TGCGCCAGCAGCCTGACGACATTGACTAGCGGGAGTAAGCATGAGCAGTTCTTC
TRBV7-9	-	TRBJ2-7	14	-	CASSLAASFGEQYF	TGTGCCAGCAGCTTAGCGGCTAGCTTTGGCGAGCAGTACTTC
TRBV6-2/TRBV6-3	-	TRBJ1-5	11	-	CASAHGQPQHF	TGTGCCAGCGCCCATGGGCAGCCCCAGCATTTT
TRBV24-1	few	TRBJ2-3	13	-	CATSEVVTDTQYF	TGTGCCACCAGTGAGGTAGTCACAGATACGCAGTATTTT
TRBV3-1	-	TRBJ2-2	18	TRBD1	CASSPPGQGHPNTGELFF	TGTGCCAGCAGCCCCCCGGGACAGGGTCACCCCAACACCGGGGAGCTGTTTTTT
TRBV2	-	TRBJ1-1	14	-	CASSEALGGTEAFF	TGTGCCAGCAGTGAAGCTCTCGGGGGCACTGAAGCTTTCTTT
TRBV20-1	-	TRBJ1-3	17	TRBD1	CSASPLTGSSSGNTIYF	TGCAGTGCTAGTCCCCTGACAGGGAGTAGTTCTGGAAACACCATATATTTT
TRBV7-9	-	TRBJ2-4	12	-	CASSLGSQGLYF	TGTGCCAGCAGCTTAGGTTCCCAGGGTCTGTACTTC
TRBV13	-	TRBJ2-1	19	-	CASSLGDSLGSSSYNEQFF	TGTGCCAGCAGCTTAGGGGACAGCTTAGGATCGAGCTCCTACAATGAGCAGTTCTTC
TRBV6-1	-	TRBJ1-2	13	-	CASTVDPLDRYTF	TGTGCCAGCACCGTGGATCCCCTAGACCGCTACACCTTC
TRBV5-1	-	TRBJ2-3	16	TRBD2	CASSLTLAGFTDTQYF	TGCGCCAGCAGCCTGACCCTAGCGGGCTTCACAGATACGCAGTATTTT
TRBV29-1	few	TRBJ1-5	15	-	CSVELEGVGNQPQHF	TGCAGCGTTGAGTTGGAGGGAGTCGGCAATCAGCCCCAGCATTTT
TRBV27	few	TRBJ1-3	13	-	CASGPHRGNTIYF	TGTGCCAGCGGACCGCACCGAGGAAACACCATATATTTT